Following are 14 T cell receptor beta chains from one sample sequenced in a study of T cells in Graves' hyperthyroidism and ophthalmopathy. Amplification targeted TCR beta CDR3 regions from RNA transcripts. First-round RT-PCR of the TCR CDR3 relied on the HTBI primer set. TCRdb used MiXCR to reprocess the multiplex PCR reads, holding one entry per CDR3 protein. The sample has fewer than 350,000 distinct CDR3 sequences; 12% to 15% are singletons. Sequenced material: blood. Source of these receptors: a middle-aged woman with Graves' hyperthyroidism.

This clonotype appeared many times. CDR3 sequence reads: CASSRLGLAGSTDTQYF. The CDR3 coding sequence is TGTGCCAGCAGTCGCCTGGGACTAGCGGGTAGCACAGATACGCAGTATTTT. The chain carries TRBV28 and TRBJ2-3; 12 nucleotides agree with TRBD2. The CDR3 is made up of 17 amino acids. CDR1 MDHEN and CDR2 SYDVKM come from the germline V gene. The V gene end was trimmed by 5 bases and the J gene end by 0 bases; junction bases not matched to a gene: 6.

This chain links TRBV7-2 with TRBJ2-1; 7 bases match TRBD2. Near its end, the DNA agrees better with TRBJ2-7, so the J call may be wrong. Germline V gene lookup returns CDR1 SGHTA and CDR2 FQGNSA. The CDR3 sequence is 15 residues long. The CDR3 spells CASSFGLVSYNEQYF. CDR3 DNA: TGTGCCAGCAGCTTTGGACTAGTATCCTACAATGAGCAGTACTTC.

There are many counts of this clonotype. The chain carries TRBV12-3 or TRBV12-4 and TRBJ2-1; D is perhaps TRBD2 (7 bases). CDR3 length equals 17 residues. Trimming removed 0 bases from V and 6 bases from J, with 18 bases in between. The CDR3 spells CASSLAPKVRGANEQFF. The DNA of the CDR3 is TGTGCCAGCAGTTTAGCCCCGAAGGTCCGGGGGGCCAATGAGCAGTTCTTC.

This clonotype appeared a few times. This may be a read error, as it is one base from a much larger clone. The V call is TRBV6-1, the J call TRBJ2-1; D not resolved. V lost 6 bases and J lost 4, with 19 bases in between. The CDR3 totals 16 residues. Germline CDR1 MNHNS, CDR2 SASEGT. In DNA, the CDR3 is TGTGCCAGCAGCAACGGCGCACCCCGCCGGTACAATGAGCAGTTCTTC. Translating gives CASSNGAPRRYNEQFF.

In DNA, the CDR3 is TGTGCCATCAGTGAGTCCGGACAGTACTCCTACGAGCAGTACTTC. Amino acids: CAISESGQYSYEQYF. This rearrangement joins TRBV10-3 to TRBJ2-7, with a tentative D call TRBD1 (6 bases). This CDR3 region has 15 residues. Germline lookup yields CDR1 ENHRY and CDR2 SYGVKD. The V end was cut by 0 bases, the J end by 0 bases, with 9 bases between.

As regards this clonotype: The CDR3 does not close with the conserved phenylalanine or tryptophan, likely indicating a read error. This chain connects TRBV20-1 to TRBJ2-5; the match to TRBD1 covers 12 bases. After removal of 5 bases from V and 4 bases from J, the junction contained 5 bases not matched to a gene. The CDR3 length is 14 residues. Germline V CDR1 and CDR2: DFQATT, SNEGSKA (reference sequence). The CDR3 coding sequence is TGCAGTGCTGACCGGGACAGGGGGCTAGAGACCCAGTACCTC. It is translated as CSADRDRGLETQYL.

CDR3 sequence reads: CASELQGGGNTIYF. Written as DNA, the CDR3 is TGTGCCAGTGAACTCCAGGGAGGCGGAAACACCATATATTTT. V and J are TRBV19 and TRBJ1-3, with D possibly matching TRBD1 (5 bases). Germline V gene data show CDR1 as LNHDA and CDR2 as SQIVND (reference sequence). Trimming left V 8 bases short and J 4 bases short, with 15 bases between. This CDR3 contains 14 residues.

Ten or more counts support this clonotype. The rearrangement uses TRBV20-1 and TRBJ2-1; maybe TRBD2 (5 bases). Germline V gene sequence: CDR1 DFQATT, CDR2 SNEGSKA (reference sequence). CDR3 length: 18 residues. V lost 1 base and J lost 0, with 19 bases in between. The chain's CDR3 is CSARGLPGAGLSYNEQFF. Written as DNA, the CDR3 is TGCAGTGCTAGAGGCCTCCCAGGTGCGGGCCTCTCCTACAATGAGCAGTTCTTC.

This clonotype was counted a few times. Its ends do not fully match the called genes, so a read error is possible. DNA for the CDR3: TGTGCCAGCAGCCCAGGGTGGCGGGAGGGAAAAATTATTTTT. This translates into CASSPGWREGKIIF. This chain uses TRBV7-2 with TRBJ2-2, with 9 bases matching TRBD2. This CDR3 is 14 amino acids long. The germline gives CDR1 SGHTA, CDR2 FQGNSA.

This clonotype was counted many times. J is TRBJ1-5 and V is TRBV28; 8 bases align to TRBD1. This CDR3 has 18 amino acids. The V gene's germline CDR1 is MDHEN and CDR2 SYDVKM. After removal of 5 bases from V and 0 bases from J, the junction contained 12 bases not matched to a gene. The DNA of the CDR3 is TGTGCCAGCAGTACAGGGGGTTCAACTGCCTATAGCAATCAGCCCCAGCATTTT. Residues: CASSTGGSTAYSNQPQHF.

There are many counts of this clonotype. The chain uses TRBV4-2 and TRBJ1-1, with unresolved D. Germline-derived CDR1 and CDR2 are LGHNA and YNFKEQ. CDR3 length: 14 residues. V shed 1 base and J shed 1 base, with 7 bases lying between them. As DNA, the CDR3 is TGTGCCAGCAGCCAAGCCATACAGAACACTGAAGCTTTCTTT. Translation: CASSQAIQNTEAFF.

This chain links TRBV6-1 with TRBJ2-3, with a weak D call TRBD2 (5 bases). Trimming removed 6 bases at V and 7 bases at J, with 20 bases between. Germline lookup yields CDR1 MNHNS and CDR2 SASEGT. The CDR3 length is 15 residues. The CDR3 reads CASRPSSGPENTQYF. The CDR3 nucleotides read TGTGCCAGCAGACCTAGCTCAGGACCCGAAAATACGCAGTATTTT.

This clonotype was recorded at least ten times. The chain carries TRBV6-1 and TRBJ1-5; TRBD1 agrees at 11 bases. Germline V gene data show CDR1 as MNHNS and CDR2 as SASEGT. The V gene end was trimmed by 8 bases and the J gene end by 6 bases; junction bases not matched to a gene: 3. The CDR3 loop spans 13 amino acids. DNA for the CDR3: TGTGCCAGCGGTGGACAGGGGGCTCAGCCCCAGCATTTT. It is translated as CASGGQGAQPQHF.

This clonotype was found a few times. V gene TRBV9 combines with J gene TRBJ2-7, with 12 bases fitting TRBD2. J gave up 6 bases and V 3 bases, and 10 bases lay outside the gene matches. The CDR3 is made up of 16 amino acids. The germline V gene encodes CDR1 SGDLS and CDR2 YYNGEE. CDR3 nucleotides: TGTGCCAGCAGCGCGACTAGCGGGAGCCCCAGGTCCGAGCAGTACTTC. Its translation: CASSATSGSPRSEQYF.